This T cell receptor (beta chain) originates from a study of shared clonotypes between healthy human individuals. Each cell subset's genomic DNA was divided evenly among several immunoSEQ plates. TCRdb keeps only in-frame clones here, not all; method: immunoSEQ multiplex PCR. The sample gives about 990,000 clones, around 82% of which show up once; roughly 0.55% is in the top ten. The investigators split CD4+ cells into a CD45RA+ naive subset and a CD45RA-negative memory subset. The trim removed 6 bases at V and 4 bases at J, leaving 5 bases unmatched. The CDR3 is 14 residues long. From germline, CDR1 is MNHNS and CDR2 SASEGT.

The sequenced sample consisted of memory CD4+ T cells from PBMCs. Subset here: CD45RA-negative fraction. V is TRBV6-1 and J is TRBJ1-1, with 10 bases lining up with TRBD1. The sequence was collected from a man younger than 30 in good health. Some clones in this sample may be carry-over from other donors' samples. This chain's CDR3 is CASRQGDRGTEAFF. The CDR3 nucleotides read TGTGCCAGCAGGCAAGGGGACAGGGGCACTGAAGCTTTCTTT.